The next 29 T cell receptor beta chains were all read from a single sample in a study of tumor-infiltrating lymphocytes in primary liver carcinoma. For blood RNA, unsorted whole blood served as the source, and germline DNA was extracted too. From approximately 450 ng total RNA, TCR beta cDNA was generated with a primer in the constant region. Modified slightly, ARM-PCR produced TCR beta libraries over three nested multiplex PCR rounds. Investigators reported that the first two PCR rounds, at approximately 11 cycles each, used TRBV1-TRBV30 forward primers with a C-beta reverse primer. TCRdb re-called the multiplex PCR reads through MiXCR, storing one row per CDR3 protein. The sample lists fewer than 350,000 distinct CDR3 sequences; around 60% were seen once. Sequenced input: peripheral blood. These receptor sequences come from a man aged 35-49 years with primary liver carcinoma and hepatitis B virus infection.

This clonotype was picked up many times. The chain is built from TRBV29-1 and TRBJ1-1, with a weak D call TRBD1 (6 bases). The V gene's germline CDR1 is SQVTM and CDR2 ANQGSEA. The V gene lost 3 bases and the J gene lost 4 bases, with 15 bases spanning the gap. This CDR3 is built from 14 residues. The CDR3 nucleotides read TGCAGCGTTGACCGGGACACCCCACCCACTGAAGCTTTCTTT. Amino acids: CSVDRDTPPTEAFF.

J is TRBJ2-1 and V is TRBV6-1; no firm D call. Germline V CDR1 and CDR2: MNHNS, SASEGT. This CDR3 is 11 amino acids long. Trimming cost V 11 bases and J 10 bases, with 15 bases left between them. Written as DNA, the CDR3 is TGTGCCGGCGACCACGGCGACGAGCAGTTCTTC. It translates to CAGDHGDEQFF.

The rearrangement uses TRBV11-2 and TRBJ2-7; no clear D gene. This CDR3 comprises 13 residues. The V end lost 6 bases, the J end lost 4 bases, and 13 bases lay between the germline ends. Germline CDR1 is SGHAT and CDR2 is FQNNGV. CDR3 sequence reads: CASSIDRRYEQYF. DNA of the CDR3: TGTGCCAGCAGTATAGATCGGCGGTACGAGCAGTACTTC.

Worth noting for this clonotype: This may be a read error: a much more frequent sequence differs by one nucleotide. V and J are TRBV6-6 and TRBJ1-2; 7 bases agree with TRBD1. Germline V gene data show CDR1 as MNHNY and CDR2 as SVGAGI (reference sequence). The CDR3 sequence is 14 residues long. Written as DNA, the CDR3 is TGTGCCACCGCCGGGGACAGTGTAAACTATGGCCACACCTTC. Translation gives CATAGDSVNYGHTF.

Details on this clonotype: A read error may be the cause here, since a much bigger clone is one base away. V is TRBV5-1 and J is TRBJ2-7; D gene uncertain. Germline V gene sequence: CDR1 SGHRS, CDR2 YFSETQ. With 0 bases removed from V and 5 bases from J, the gap between germline ends came to 12 bases. CDR3 length: 14 amino acids. CDR3 region: CASSLGNTTDEQYF. The CDR3 coding sequence is TGCGCCAGCAGCTTGGGCAATACGACGGACGAGCAGTACTTC.

The chain carries TRBV6-6 and TRBJ2-7; maybe TRBD2 (5 bases). Germline V CDR1 and CDR2: MNHNY, SVGAGI (reference sequence). The CDR3 is 15 amino acids. V was clipped by 0 bases and J by 4 bases, with 13 bases between them. CDR3 residues: CASSYSSGLGYEQYF. For the CDR3, the DNA is TGTGCCAGCAGTTACTCATCGGGATTAGGGTACGAGCAGTACTTC.

The V and J genes are TRBV5-5 and TRBJ2-7, with 9 nucleotides matching TRBD2. Germline-derived CDR1 and CDR2 are SGHKS and YYEKEE (reference sequence). This CDR3 is built from 13 residues. Trimming took 6 bases from V and 5 from J; bases not matched to a gene: 6. The CDR3 DNA sequence: TGTGCCAGCATAGCTAGCGGGACCCACGAGCAGTACTTC. It specifies CASIASGTHEQYF.

With respect to this clonotype: The junction differs from germline at one of its ends, possibly a read error. This chain uses TRBV11-2 with TRBJ2-2; D ambiguous. The length of the CDR3 is 15 residues. Per the germline V gene, CDR1 is SGHAT and CDR2 is FQNNGV. The CDR3 reads CVSSFDTRNTGELFF. For the CDR3, the DNA is TGTGTCAGCAGCTTCGATACGAGAAACACCGGGGAGCTGTTTTTT.

V and J are TRBV5-6 and TRBJ1-5, with D unclear. CDR3 length equals 15 residues. Germline V gene lookup returns CDR1 SGHDT and CDR2 YYEEEE. The V end was cut by 0 bases, the J end by 6 bases, with 13 bases between. The CDR3 DNA reads TGTGCCAGCAGCTTGGATAGGAGTAAGGGTCAGCCCCAGCATTTT. Protein product: CASSLDRSKGQPQHF.

This clonotype was seen ten or more times. The rearrangement joins TRBV6-2 or TRBV6-3 to TRBJ1-5, with TRBD1 matching over 8 bases. Germline trimming cut 5 bases from V and 1 base from J; bases unmatched to any gene: 4. Germline CDR1 reads MNHEY; CDR2 reads SVGEGT. The CDR3 loop spans 15 amino acids. CDR3 nucleotide sequence: TGTGCCAGCAGTGACAGGGGTTCAAGCAATCAGCCCCAGCATTTT. The encoded protein is CASSDRGSSNQPQHF.

As concerns this clonotype: One junction end does not reproduce the germline sequence, and a read error may be involved. The chain uses TRBV11-2 and TRBJ2-3; possible D gene TRBD2, 5 bases. Germline assignment: CDR1 SGHAT and CDR2 FQNNGV. The CDR3 runs 14 residues. The CDR3 reads CVSGSGLTTDTQYF. For the CDR3, the DNA is TGTGTCAGCGGCTCCGGACTGACCACAGATACGCAATATTTT.

With regard to this clonotype: This clone may be a read error of a much larger clone one base away. The conserved phenylalanine or tryptophan normally closing the CDR3 is absent here, so this likely arose from a read error. The V call is TRBV6-5, the J call TRBJ1-1, with a possible D match to TRBD1 (6 bases). The CDR3 loop spans 13 amino acids. V was pared by 2 bases and J by 10 bases, with 14 bases between. The germline CDR1 and CDR2 sequences are MNHEY and SVGAGI. The CDR3 spells CASSYEQGIGAFI. In DNA, the CDR3 is TGTGCCAGCAGTTACGAGCAGGGGATAGGAGCTTTCATT.

About this clonotype: Since the CDR3 does not end with the conserved phenylalanine or tryptophan, this likely comes from a read error. The V and J genes are TRBV4-2 and TRBJ2-1; D unclear. The CDR3 spans 14 residues. CDR1 LGHNA and CDR2 YNFKEQ come from the germline V gene. The CDR3: CASILGHSDNEQFS. The CDR3 DNA reads as TGTGCCAGCATCCTAGGGCACAGCGACAATGAACAGTTCTCC.

The gene calls are TRBV24-1 and TRBJ2-7; D call uncertain. This CDR3 is built from 13 residues. Deletions cut 7 bases from V and 2 bases from J, with 11 bases between. Germline V CDR1 and CDR2: KGHDR, SFDVKD. CDR3 sequence: CATSGVDPYEQYF. The CDR3 nucleotides read TGTGCCACCAGCGGAGTGGACCCCTACGAGCAGTACTTC.

The V call is TRBV29-1, the J call TRBJ2-2; TRBD1 matches 8 bases. This CDR3 contains 14 residues. Germline CDR1 SQVTM, CDR2 ANQGSEA. The V and J ends lost 6 bases and 4 bases, in that order; junction bases with no gene match: 7. The CDR3 coding sequence is TGCAGCGTACTCAGGGGGCCAGGCACCGGGGAGCTGTTTTTT. Encoded protein: CSVLRGPGTGELFF.

About this clonotype: Since the CDR3 does not end with the conserved phenylalanine or tryptophan, this likely comes from a read error. Written as DNA, the CDR3 is TGTACCAGCAGCCCCGCGGTTAGCGGGGTTCCAAATGAGCAGTTCCTC. It translates to CTSSPAVSGVPNEQFL. The chain links TRBV11-2 to TRBJ2-1, with TRBD2 identical over 8 bases. This CDR3 is 16 amino acids long. Germline assignment: CDR1 SGHAT and CDR2 FQNNGV.

A note on this clonotype: One end of the junction does not line up with germline, which may come from a read error. This chain links TRBV6-2 or TRBV6-3 with TRBJ1-5; no definite D call. The CDR3 consists of 15 residues. Germline values: CDR1 MNHEY, CDR2 SVGEGT. This CDR3 reads CASTLGSYSNQPQHF. The CDR3 DNA sequence: TGTGCAAGCACCCTCGGCAGTTATAGCAATCAGCCGCAGCATTTT.

A remark on this clonotype: The germline gene is not matched at one end of the junction; a read error may be the cause. J is TRBJ2-7 and V is TRBV10-3; the D is unclear. Looked up from germline, CDR1 is ENHRY and CDR2 is SYGVKD. The CDR3 sequence is 12 residues long. The CDR3 sequence is CAISDSGGEQHF. The CDR3 DNA reads as TGTGCCATCAGTGACTCCGGCGGCGAGCAGCACTTC.

Regarding this clonotype: This may be a read error: a much more frequent sequence differs by one nucleotide. The V and J genes are TRBV6-1 and TRBJ2-6, with 8 bases matching TRBD1. Germline V lookup: CDR1 MNHNS, CDR2 SASEGT. This CDR3 is 16 amino acids long. The CDR3 sequence: CTSGPNRGAGANVLTF. CDR3 DNA sequence: TGTACCAGCGGACCCAACAGGGGGGCTGGGGCCAACGTCCTGACTTTC.

The J gene is TRBJ2-3, the V gene TRBV4-1; no clear D gene. V shed 4 bases and J shed 7 bases, with 12 bases lying between them. This CDR3 has 13 residues. Germline CDR1 MGHRA, CDR2 YSYEKL. CDR3 protein: CASSLDLRYTQYF. DNA of the CDR3: TGCGCCAGCAGCCTAGACCTTAGATATACGCAGTATTTT.

Comments on this clonotype: The conserved phenylalanine or tryptophan normally closing the CDR3 is absent here, so this likely arose from a read error. The chain couples TRBV6-1 to TRBJ2-5; possibly TRBD2 for D (5 bases). In germline, CDR1 is MNHNS, CDR2 SASEGT. CDR3 size: 12 residues. V was clipped by 1 base and J by 5 bases, with 5 bases between them. The CDR3 bases are TGTGCCAGCAGTGAAGGGGAGGAGACCCAGTACTTA. It yields the protein CASSEGEETQYL.

Remarks on this clonotype: A junction end diverges from the germline sequence, so it may reflect a read error. The chain couples TRBV6-2 or TRBV6-3 to TRBJ2-2, with TRBD1 matching over 7 bases. CDR1 is MNHEY, CDR2 SVGEGT, per germline. This CDR3 spans 22 amino acids. CDR3 DNA sequence: TGTGCCAGCAGTTCAACCCGGGGACAGTCCTGGGCGAAGGCTCCGAACATCGGGGAGCTGTTTTTT. This encodes CASSSTRGQSWAKAPNIGELFF.

This rearrangement joins TRBV10-3 to TRBJ1-3; D is unresolved. Trimming left V 5 bases short and J 2 bases short, with 25 bases between. Germline assignment: CDR1 ENHRY and CDR2 SYGVKD. The CDR3 is 19 residues long. This CDR3 reads CAISSKLLTGSGPGNTIYF. In nucleotides, the CDR3 is TGTGCCATCAGTTCGAAGTTGCTGACCGGGAGCGGGCCTGGAAACACCATATATTTT.

Comment on this clonotype: Its ends do not fully match the called genes, so a read error is possible. The chain has TRBV6-1 and TRBJ2-1; 10 bases are a match to TRBD1. This CDR3 comprises 18 residues. CDR1 is MNHNS, CDR2 SASEGT, per germline. CDR3 bases: TGTGCCAGCAGTTTCGGGACAGGGGACCCGGGGGGTTACAATGGGCAGTTCTTC. Its protein is CASSFGTGDPGGYNGQFF.

As to this clonotype: Since the CDR3 does not end with the conserved phenylalanine or tryptophan, this likely comes from a read error. The chain has TRBV7-8 and TRBJ2-2, with a tentative D call TRBD2 (5 bases). The CDR3 has 15 residues. Between the trimmed V and J ends, which lost 4 bases and 4 bases, there was a span of 13 bases. Germline CDR1 SGHVS, CDR2 FQNEAQ. The CDR3: CASSSPSAATGELFL. The CDR3 bases are TGTGCCAGCAGCTCCCCCTCAGCGGCCACCGGGGAGCTGTTTTTA.

A word on this clonotype: A single base separates this from a much larger clone, so it may be a read error. The chain employs TRBV12-3 or TRBV12-4 and TRBJ2-4; a weak D match, TRBD2 (6 bases). CDR3 length equals 14 residues. The ends were cut back, 11 bases at V and 0 bases at J, with 14 bases in the middle. CDR3 DNA: TGTGCCGGCACCCATAGCGGAGCCAAAAACATTCAGTACTTC. It codes for CAGTHSGAKNIQYF.

This chain uses TRBV11-2 with TRBJ2-3; TRBD1 matches 7 bases. The junction had 4 bases not matched to a gene; V was cut back by 1 base and J by 3 bases. This CDR3 contains 15 residues. Germline V gene lookup returns CDR1 SGHAT and CDR2 FQNNGV. DNA of the CDR3: TGTGCCAGCAGCTTAGGCCGCAGGGGGACAGATACGCAGTATTTT. Its translation: CASSLGRRGTDTQYF. The variable domain in full, with the rest retrieved from reference TRBV11-2 and TRBJ2-3, is EAGVAQSPRYKIIEKRQSVAFWCNPISGHATLYWYQQILGQGPKLLIQFQNNGVVDDSQLPKDRFSAERLKGVDSTLKIQPAKLEDSAVYLCASSLGRRGTDTQYFGPGTRLTVL.

This clonotype was detected many times. V usage is TRBV6-5 and J usage is TRBJ1-4, with D uncertain. Germline V gene sequence: CDR1 MNHEY, CDR2 SVGAGI. The CDR3 covers 13 residues. CDR3 sequence (DNA): TGTGCTCCCCTCGGTCGGTTCGACGAAAAACTGTTTTTT. Translated, it gives CAPLGRFDEKLFF.

Note on this clonotype: This may come from a read error, since a much larger clone is one base off. This chain connects TRBV6-6 to TRBJ1-3; D ambiguous. With 6 bases removed from V and 0 bases from J, the gap between germline ends came to 9 bases. Germline CDR1 and CDR2: MNHNY and SVGAGI (reference sequence). The CDR3 runs 14 residues. The DNA of the CDR3 is TGTGCCAGCAGATACAGTAACTCTGGAAACACCATATATTTT. Translating gives CASRYSNSGNTIYF.